The TCR beta chain under discussion was sequenced for a study of neurological immune-mediated disorders. Findings of the study overall: When grouped phylogenetically, the repertoires of 18 of the 34 multiple sclerosis patients fell together in one related-CDR3 cluster, which is a possible signature. Among expanded clones, no CDR3 amino acid sequences were shared across subjects, a pattern suggesting private repertoires in all groups.

Trimming removed 8 bases from V and 5 bases from J; junction bases left unmatched: 8. CDR3 length equals 13 residues. Germline-derived CDR1 and CDR2 are MNHEY and SVGAGI. The sample holds many counts of this clonotype. No antigen is known for it. TCRdb fed the 5' RACE reads into MiXCR, producing one record per CDR3 protein. This sample has approximately 74,000 distinct CDR3 sequences; less than 5.5% occur once, and the top ten carry 7.4%. This TCR came from a man younger than 35 with multiple sclerosis. The specimen sequenced was PBMCs. The chain employs TRBV6-5 and TRBJ2-7; TRBD1 matches at 8 bases. The CDR3 DNA reads TGTGCCAGCGTCGGGCAGGGGGCCCACGAGCAGTACTTC. Its translation: CASVGQGAHEQYF.